What follows is one T cell receptor (beta chain) and its context. Its antigen remains unidentified. There were TCR beta CDR3 regions amplified from RNA transcripts. The primer set for the first-round RT-PCR of the TCR CDR3 was HTBI. A single record per CDR3 protein comes from TCRdb applying MiXCR to the multiplex PCR reads. The sample lists hundreds of thousands of distinct CDR3 sequences, approximately 15% occurring once. V was trimmed by 1 base and J by 0 bases, leaving 10 bases between them. Germline CDR1 and CDR2: SEHNR and FQNEAQ (reference sequence). The CDR3 has 16 residues. The hyperthyroidism was newly diagnosed and had lasted under 2 months; the patients were aged 18 to 65. Clinicians diagnosed patients from clinical symptoms, serum thyroxine and TRAb, thyroid ultrasound and orbital computed tomography. These data originate in a study of T cells in Graves' hyperthyroidism and ophthalmopathy. Study-wide results and limits: Ophthalmopathy prediction by the model preceded onset by a median about 6 months. Ophthalmopathy cases were set apart from stable hyperthyroidism by a 13 V-J model.

The V call is TRBV7-9, the J call TRBJ1-3; D is ambiguous. Sequenced input: blood. The source of this sequence is a woman under 30 with Graves' hyperthyroidism. The CDR3 nucleotides are TGTGCCAGCAGCTTAGGGGGATCGGTCTCTGGAAACACCATATATTTT. This encodes CASSLGGSVSGNTIYF.